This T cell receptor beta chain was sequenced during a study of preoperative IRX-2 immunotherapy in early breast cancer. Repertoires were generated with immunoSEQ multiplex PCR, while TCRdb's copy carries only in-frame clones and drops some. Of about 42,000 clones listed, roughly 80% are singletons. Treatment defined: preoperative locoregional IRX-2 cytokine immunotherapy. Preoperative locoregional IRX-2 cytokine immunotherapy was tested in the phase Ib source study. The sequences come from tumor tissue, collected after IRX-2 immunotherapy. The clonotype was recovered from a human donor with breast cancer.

In DNA, the CDR3 is TGTGCCAGTAGTCTCCGGGGTACCGAGCAGTACTTC. Encoded protein: CASSLRGTEQYF. V is TRBV19 and J is TRBJ2-7, with D maybe TRBD2 (5 bases). The CDR3 is made up of 12 amino acids. Germline CDR1 is LNHDA and CDR2 is SQIVND (reference sequence). Trimming left V 5 bases short and J 6 bases short, with 11 bases between.